What follows describes a single TCR beta chain. Its antigen is not yet known. Per-nucleotide qualities are absent, and no much larger clonotype sits a single base away. This entry comes from a study of blood T cell repertoires in COVID-19 (dated by TCRdb to 2018 to 2021). Turning to the overall study: Collaborator samples came from the United States, Italy and Spain and covered acute and convalescent phases of COVID-19. The prospective study material was composed of cDNA or gDNA derived from T cells, B-cell-depleted T cells, or PBMCs. The dataset comprised deeply sampled blood TCRbeta repertoires from subjects exposed to, actively infected with, or recovered from COVID-19. The repertoires were made available in a free public database intended to serve as a resource for research on the immune response to SARS-CoV-2. The samples were drawn from the first 160 participants of the ongoing ImmuneRACE study and from 950 to 1,500 subjects provided by 6 global collaborators. The sample metadata nearly always contained a de-identified subject ID, COVID-19 status, age in years and sex. HLA class I and class II types, where available, came from metadata supplied by the sample provider rather than from assay-based typing.

Via the germline V gene, CDR1 is SGHNT and CDR2 YENEEA. Trimming takes 1 base from V and 8 bases from J, and the germline ends sit 13 bases apart. The CDR3 has 14 amino acids, counting the end cysteine and phenylalanine. Left in the record is the CDR3 DNA by itself, 42 bases read in frame from the first base. TCRbeta CDR3 regions were amplified from genomic DNA using the immunoSEQ Assay, a bias-controlled multiplex PCR. The study's processing was this. Nucleated cell counts per sample were estimated from amplification of reference gene primers within the assay. To quantify the absolute abundance of each unique TCRbeta CDR3 rearrangement, sequence reads were collapsed and filtered. Productive Simpson clonality was computed per sample as the square root of Simpson's diversity index over productive rearrangements. Held by TCRdb, this immuneACCESS table contains in-frame sequences only and omits some clones. Under half of the omission traces to an unresolved V gene where checked; the cause of the rest is unknown. The DNA gave D and trimming, while V, J and clone size come from that table. Recorded for this sample are some 250,000 clones; about nine tenths of them occurred a single time. The ten largest clonotypes hold around 7.8% of the sample.

Broader findings and caveats from the paper: The quantity of clinical and demographic metadata differed by source and by participant and was supplied without curation.

A second Seattle source provided samples from volunteer blood donors who had recovered from COVID-19. The collaborating institutions used their own protocols to collect whole blood in K2EDTA tubes. Collaborator samples were shipped for TCRbeta analysis as frozen whole blood, isolated PBMCs, or DNA extracted from either sample type. Sequencing was done on a sample of peripheral blood. The clonotype originates from a man in his 60s who had recovered from COVID-19. The chain is made from TRBV11-3 and TRBJ2-3; a weak D assignment points to TRBD2 (5 bases agree). The CDR3 corresponds to CASSLVGSEGTQYF. The base sequence is TGTGCCAGCAGCTTAGTTGGTAGCGAGGGTACGCAGTATTTT.